This is a list of T cell receptor beta chains from one sample in a study of cytomegalovirus exposure and HLA in healthy donors. Clones were read by immunoSEQ multiplex PCR, and TCRdb kept only the in-frame ones, dropping some. Among about 140,000 clones listed, around 77% were seen once. Sequencing was carried out using PBMCs. The receptors were sampled from a man aged 18 to 29 in good health and CMV-seronegative. CDR3s include the opening cysteine and the closing phenylalanine or tryptophan. D genes are given only for firm matches. Size is omitted from some rows. Given values are once, few, many or a class for expanded clones.

TRBV7-2	TRBJ1-1	.	.	CASSTDRNTEAFF	TGTGCCAGCAGCACGGACAGAAACACTGAAGCTTTCTTT
TRBV27	TRBJ2-5	TRBD1	.	CASSLRPSGTGQETQYF	TGTGCCAGCAGTTTAAGGCCCTCCGGGACAGGGCAAGAGACCCAGTACTTC
TRBV5-1	TRBJ1-2	TRBD1	.	CASSSPGQGDYGYTF	TGCGCCAGCAGCTCCCCGGGACAGGGGGACTATGGCTACACCTTC
TRBV2	TRBJ1-3	.	few	CASNQVSGNTIYF	TGTGCCAGCAATCAGGTCTCTGGAAACACCATATATTTT
TRBV6-1	TRBJ2-3	.	.	CASSEGGRNTQYF	TGTGCCAGCAGTGAAGGAGGCAGAAATACGCAGTATTTT
TRBV4-3	TRBJ2-7	.	.	CASSQGQPGRTYEQYF	TGCGCCAGCAGCCAGGGACAACCGGGACGAACTTACGAGCAGTACTTC
TRBV13	TRBJ2-3	TRBD2	.	CASSPTSGSSSTDTQYF	TGTGCCAGCAGTCCGACTAGCGGGAGTTCTAGCACAGATACGCAGTATTTT
TRBV4-1	TRBJ2-7	.	.	CASSQSPAGIYEQYF	TGCGCCAGCAGCCAAAGCCCGGCAGGGATCTACGAGCAGTACTTC
TRBV6-5	TRBJ1-1	.	.	CASSYPEGPGTEAFF	TGTGCCAGCAGTTACCCGGAGGGGCCGGGCACTGAAGCTTTCTTT
TRBV12-5	TRBJ2-2	.	.	CASGLGQITGELFF	TGTGCTAGTGGTTTGGGACAAATCACCGGGGAGCTGTTTTTT
TRBV30	TRBJ1-3	TRBD1	.	CAWSVRGSGNTIYF	TGTGCCTGGAGTGTCAGGGGGTCTGGAAACACCATATATTTT
TRBV27	TRBJ2-4	.	once	CASSFSLQGFVKNIQYF	TGTGCCAGCAGTTTCTCTCTCCAGGGTTTTGTCAAAAACATTCAGTACTTC
TRBV5-1	TRBJ1-2	.	.	CASSLGVQGFYGYTF	TGCGCCAGCAGCTTGGGAGTGCAGGGGTTCTATGGCTACACCTTC
TRBV27	TRBJ1-2	TRBD1	once	CASNPLGTGTGYTF	TGTGCCAGCAACCCCCTCGGGACAGGAACCGGCTACACCTTC
TRBV6-5	TRBJ2-3	TRBD2	.	CASSYSGRGGQDTQYF	TGTGCCAGCAGTTACTCGGGGCGGGGGGGACAAGATACGCAGTATTTT
TRBV7-9	TRBJ1-1	TRBD1	.	CASSLSAQGAVAEAFF	TGTGCCAGCAGCTTATCCGCACAGGGGGCAGTCGCTGAAGCTTTCTTT
TRBV18	TRBJ1-5	.	few	CASSPAGASNQPQHF	TGTGCCAGCTCACCGGCTGGGGCCAGCAATCAGCCCCAGCATTTT
TRBV9	TRBJ2-3	.	.	CASSLSSWASTQYF	TGTGCCAGCAGCCTTTCTTCATGGGCCAGTACGCAGTATTTT
TRBV27	TRBJ2-3	TRBD1	once	CASSWGTGDPDTQYF	TGTGCCAGCAGTTGGGGAACAGGGGACCCAGATACGCAGTATTTT
TRBV2	TRBJ1-4	TRBD1	few	CASRTGTYEKLFF	TGTGCCAGCAGGACAGGGACTTATGAAAAACTGTTTTTT
TRBV6-5	TRBJ1-5	.	.	CASSYSTGSNQPQHF	TGTGCCAGCAGTTACTCGACGGGGAGCAATCAGCCCCAGCATTTT
TRBV6-1	TRBJ1-5	.	many	CASSSDQPQHF	TGTGCCAGCAGTTCAGATCAGCCCCAGCATTTT
TRBV5-4	TRBJ2-5	TRBD1	.	CATDAAPDRATQETQYF	TGTGCCACCGACGCCGCGCCCGACAGGGCGACCCAAGAGACCCAGTACTTC
TRBV23-1	TRBJ2-5	.	.	CASSQSRRQETQYF	TGCGCCAGCAGTCAATCTCGGAGACAAGAGACCCAGTACTTC
TRBV5-6	TRBJ1-5	.	few	CASSLGTADNQPQHF	TGTGCCAGCAGCTTGGGGACAGCTGACAATCAGCCCCAGCATTTT
TRBV6-5	TRBJ2-2	.	.	CASSWTDATGELFF	TGTGCCAGCAGTTGGACAGACGCCACCGGGGAGCTGTTTTTT
TRBV13	TRBJ2-7	.	.	CASTISGSYEQYF	TGTGCCAGCACCATCTCCGGTTCCTACGAGCAGTACTTC
TRBV19	TRBJ2-7	TRBD1	.	CASSIRTGLSSYEQYF	TGTGCCAGTAGTATACGGACAGGCTTGAGCTCCTACGAGCAGTACTTC
TRBV11-2	TRBJ1-6	TRBD1	.	CASSSPGQGAGGSPLHF	TGTGCCAGCAGCTCACCGGGACAGGGGGCCGGTGGTTCACCCCTCCACTTT
TRBV9	TRBJ1-4	.	few	CASSRTLNEKLFF	TGTGCCAGCAGCCGGACTTTGAATGAAAAACTGTTTTTT
TRBV27	TRBJ2-3	.	.	CASSFNEDTDTQYF	TGTGCCAGCAGTTTTAATGAGGACACAGATACGCAGTATTTT
TRBV5-6	TRBJ1-3	TRBD1	.	CASSFFRGQAGNTIYF	TGTGCCAGCAGCTTTTTCAGGGGGCAAGCTGGAAACACCATATATTTT
TRBV30	TRBJ1-1	.	few	CAWDLITGTTEAFF	TGTGCCTGGGACCTAATTACAGGGACCACTGAAGCTTTCTTT
TRBV19	TRBJ1-5	.	.	CASSIDRRSGQPQHF	TGTGCCAGTAGTATAGATCGGAGAAGTGGCCAGCCCCAGCATTTT
TRBV11-3	TRBJ2-2	.	.	CASSAPGMSGELFF	TGTGCCAGCAGCGCTCCGGGGATGTCCGGGGAGCTGTTTTTT
TRBV7-2	TRBJ2-2	.	.	CASSIYGGELFF	TGTGCCAGCAGCATTTACGGCGGGGAGCTGTTTTTT
TRBV7-6	TRBJ2-5	.	.	CASSLDSLYAETQYF	TGTGCCAGCAGCTTAGACTCATTGTACGCGGAGACCCAGTACTTC
TRBV10-3	TRBJ2-7	.	once	CAISEQGPTYEQYF	TGTGCCATCAGTGAACAGGGACCCACCTACGAGCAGTACTTC
TRBV7-2	TRBJ1-6	.	once	CASRLGGEGSGSPLHF	TGTGCCAGCAGATTAGGAGGGGAGGGTTCAGGCTCACCCCTCCACTTT
TRBV5-6	TRBJ1-4	.	once	CASSAGTHEKLFF	TGTGCCAGCAGCGCCGGGACACACGAAAAACTGTTTTTT
TRBV29-1	TRBJ1-2	.	once	CSVPAGGTSNYGYTF	TGCAGCGTTCCCGCGGGGGGGACCTCTAACTATGGCTACACCTTC
TRBV6-5	TRBJ1-3	.	.	CATYGQSLGDTIYF	TGTGCCACCTACGGACAGAGTCTTGGAGACACCATATATTTT
TRBV18	TRBJ1-1	.	.	CASSRLPGRGTEAFF	TGTGCCAGCTCTCGTCTTCCGGGCAGGGGCACTGAAGCTTTCTTT
TRBV7-9	TRBJ1-1	TRBD1	few	CASSPPGQLEAFF	TGTGCCAGCAGCCCCCCGGGACAGCTTGAAGCTTTCTTT
TRBV6-1	TRBJ1-2	TRBD1	few	CASRGGTGGGYTF	TGTGCCAGCAGGGGTGGGACAGGTGGTGGCTACACCTTC
TRBV11-2	TRBJ2-1	TRBD2	.	CASSFYAGGGRYNEQFF	TGTGCCAGCAGCTTTTACGCAGGCGGGGGACGCTACAATGAGCAGTTCTTC
TRBV6-5	TRBJ1-1	.	.	CASLTNTEAFF	TGTGCCAGCTTAACTAACACTGAAGCTTTCTTT
TRBV4-3	TRBJ2-2	TRBD1	few	CASSQGTGANRPGELFF	TGCGCCAGCAGCCAGGGTACAGGGGCCAATAGGCCCGGGGAGCTGTTTTTT
TRBV4-3	TRBJ2-6	TRBD1	.	CASSQDLGQGATGANVLTF	TGCGCCAGCAGCCAAGACCTCGGACAGGGGGCTACTGGGGCCAACGTCCTGACTTTC
TRBV10-3	TRBJ1-4	.	.	CAISETPDINEKLFF	TGTGCCATCAGTGAAACACCGGACATTAATGAAAAACTGTTTTTT
TRBV15	TRBJ2-6	TRBD1	.	CATSRHSTGVDGANVLTF	TGTGCCACCAGCAGACATAGTACAGGGGTGGATGGGGCCAACGTCCTGACTTTC
TRBV4-2	TRBJ1-1	.	.	CASSQVQGLSRDEAFF	TGTGCCAGCAGCCAAGTCCAGGGACTATCGAGGGATGAAGCTTTCTTT
TRBV7-2	TRBJ1-6	TRBD1	.	CASSSYRGMESPLHF	TGTGCCAGCAGCTCATACAGGGGAATGGAATCACCCCTCCACTTT
TRBV5-1	TRBJ2-5	TRBD2	.	CASSPAVAGWETQYF	TGCGCCAGCAGCCCCGCGGTAGCGGGGTGGGAGACCCAGTACTTC
TRBV4-1	TRBJ2-7	TRBD2	.	CASSQVPGGGAYEQYF	TGCGCCAGCAGCCAAGTCCCCGGCGGGGGGGCCTACGAGCAGTACTTC
TRBV7-9	TRBJ2-3	.	.	CASRGALDDTQYF	TGTGCCAGCCGTGGAGCCCTCGACGATACGCAGTATTTT
TRBV11-2	TRBJ2-7	.	once	CASSFVPGSYEQYF	TGTGCCAGCAGCTTTGTTCCGGGATCCTACGAGCAGTACTTC
TRBV25-1	TRBJ1-2	.	.	CASSEYASYGYTF	TGTGCCAGCAGTGAATATGCCAGCTATGGCTACACCTTC
TRBV2	TRBJ1-1	.	once	CASRGQNTEAFF	TGTGCCAGCAGAGGACAGAACACTGAAGCTTTCTTT
TRBV7-9	TRBJ2-3	TRBD1	.	CASSWGDRGFRTDTQYF	TGTGCCAGCAGCTGGGGGGACAGGGGATTTCGGACAGATACGCAGTATTTT